This T cell receptor (beta chain) was documented in a study of T cell responses to AZD1222 COVID-19 vaccine. As for this clone: Its ends do not fully match the called genes, so a read error is possible.

This CDR3 spans 14 amino acids. Germline V gives CDR1 SGHDT, CDR2 YYEEEE. This table comes from immunoSEQ multiplex PCR, and its TCRdb copy is limited to in-frame clones, with some not included. The data show around 100,000 clones, with about 87% seen just once and about 1.8% held by the top ten. The source was peripheral blood, collected on day 0 of AZD1222 vaccination. The chain links TRBV5-6 to TRBJ1-3, with D unclear. The sequence came from an adult in good health. This CDR3 is CASTLGTTGNTIYF. CDR3 nucleotides: TGTGCCAGCACCTTGGGCACAACTGGAAACACCATATATTTT.